The TCR beta chain under discussion was sequenced for a study of shared clonotypes between healthy human individuals. General study findings and limits: Estimated richness values were generally larger in naive subsets than in memory subsets.

The ends lost 5 bases at V and 6 bases at J; junction bases unmatched: 9. Germline CDR1 SEHNR, CDR2 FQNEAQ (reference sequence). This CDR3 region has 15 residues. Comment on this clone: Its antigen is not known.

Assay: immunoSEQ multiplex PCR; the TCRdb copy retains only in-frame clones and omits some. The table has approximately 2.5 million clones, 90% to 95% seen once; the top ten hold more than 0.12%. The sequenced sample consisted of naive CD4+ T cells sorted from blood. Subset here: CD45RA+ positively selected. The chain is built from TRBV7-9 and TRBJ2-4; 8 positions match TRBD1. This sequence was found in a man in his late teens or twenties in good health. CDR3 in DNA: TGTGCCAGCAGCCCCCGGACAGGGAAGGGAAACATTCAGTACTTC. Its protein is CASSPRTGKGNIQYF.